Sequencing of this T cell receptor beta chain was carried out in a study of cytomegalovirus exposure and HLA in healthy donors. Study-level information: Among a few hundred genotyped donors, about 80% fell in the Caucasian-associated ancestry cluster. The study, taken as a whole, reports: Analysis was carried out at a later point, and it linked a missense DCLRE1C variant to TCR beta V- and J-gene trimming. Cytomegalovirus status, reportedly, was diagnosed with high specificity and sensitivity by the classifier.

PCR involved 60 Vbeta and 13 Jbeta primers. Produced via immunoSEQ multiplex PCR; TCRdb's table is partial and in-frame only. Of roughly 180,000 clones in the sample, 60% to 85% were seen once. The length of the CDR3 is 15 residues. Germline V gene lookup returns CDR1 SGHDN and CDR2 FVKESK. V lost 1 base and J lost 5, with 11 bases in between. In the case of this clone: What it binds is unknown.

The sample was PBMCs. This clonotype was obtained from a girl aged 5-17 years in good health and CMV-seropositive. The genes are TRBV14 and TRBJ2-2; D is unresolved. This chain's CDR3 is CASSQVLAGTGELFF. In DNA form, the CDR3 reads TGTGCCAGCAGCCAAGTATTAGCTGGAACCGGGGAGCTGTTTTTT.